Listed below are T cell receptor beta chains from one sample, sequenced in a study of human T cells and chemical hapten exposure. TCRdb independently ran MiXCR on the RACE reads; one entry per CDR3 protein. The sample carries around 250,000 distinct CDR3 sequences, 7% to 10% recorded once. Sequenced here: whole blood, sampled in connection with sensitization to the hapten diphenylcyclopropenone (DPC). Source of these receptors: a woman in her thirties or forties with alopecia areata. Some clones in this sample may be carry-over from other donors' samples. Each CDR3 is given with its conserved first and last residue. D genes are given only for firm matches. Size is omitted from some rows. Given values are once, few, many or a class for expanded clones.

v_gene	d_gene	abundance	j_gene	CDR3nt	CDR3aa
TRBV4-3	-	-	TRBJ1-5	TGCGCCAGCAGCCAAGGGGAGGGAGGTCAGCCCCAGCATTTT	CASSQGEGGQPQHF
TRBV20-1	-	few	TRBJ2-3	TGCAGTGCTCTTGTTTGGGGGAGTGGGGGCACAGATACGCAGTATTTT	CSALVWGSGGTDTQYF
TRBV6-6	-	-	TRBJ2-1	TGTGCCAGCAGTTACCAGCCCCTCCAGCGGGCCTACAATGAGCAGTTCTTC	CASSYQPLQRAYNEQFF
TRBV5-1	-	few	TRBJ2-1	TGCGCCAGCAGATTTTCCGGGACCTACAATGAGCAGTTCTTC	CASRFSGTYNEQFF
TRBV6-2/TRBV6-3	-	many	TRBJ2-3	TGTGCCAGCAGGGGGACTAGCACAGATACGCAGTATTTT	CASRGTSTDTQYF
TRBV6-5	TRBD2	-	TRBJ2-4	TGTGCCAGCAGCCCTGGACTAGCGGGGAGTCTAGCCAAAAACATTCAGTACTTC	CASSPGLAGSLAKNIQYF
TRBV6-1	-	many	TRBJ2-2	TGTGCCAGCAGTGAATATGGTCGTAACACCGGGGAGCTGTTTTTT	CASSEYGRNTGELFF
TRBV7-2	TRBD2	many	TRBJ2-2	TGTGCCAGCGGACGACTAGCGATGGGCACCGGGGAGCTGTTTTTT	CASGRLAMGTGELFF
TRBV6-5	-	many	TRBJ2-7	TGTGCCAGCAGCCGACTTAAGGGCTACGAGCAGTACTTC	CASSRLKGYEQYF
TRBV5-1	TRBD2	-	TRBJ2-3	TGCGCCAGCAGCTTGGGATTAGCGGGAGTAACGACAGATACGCAGTATTTT	CASSLGLAGVTTDTQYF
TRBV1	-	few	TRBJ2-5	TGCACCAGCAGCCAAGTTCTAGCGGAGTACCAAGAGACCCAGTACTTC	CTSSQVLAEYQETQYF
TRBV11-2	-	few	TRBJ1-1	TGTGCCAGCAGCTGGAACAGGGTCCGGGGCGATGGGACTTTCTTT	CASSWNRVRGDGTFF
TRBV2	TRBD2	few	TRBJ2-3	TGTGCCAGCAGATCCGGACTAGCGGGGTTTAGCACAGATACGCAGTATTTT	CASRSGLAGFSTDTQYF
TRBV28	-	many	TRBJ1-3	TGTGCCAGTCAGGGATCTGGAAACACCATATATTTT	CASQGSGNTIYF
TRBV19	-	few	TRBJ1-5	TGTGCCAGTAGTATTTGGAGTGGGTGGAATCAGCCCCAGCATTTT	CASSIWSGWNQPQHF
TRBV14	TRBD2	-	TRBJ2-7	TGTGCCAGCAGCCAAGACCACCCCATAGCGGGAGGCTTTGGCTACGAGCAGTACTTC	CASSQDHPIAGGFGYEQYF
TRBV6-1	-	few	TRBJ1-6	TGTGCCAGCAAGGGATCACGGAGCTCCTATAATTCACCCCTCCACTTT	CASKGSRSSYNSPLHF
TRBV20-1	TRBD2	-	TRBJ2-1	TGCGGCGCACCGTCCCTCAGCGGGGCGACCTACAATGAGCAGTTCTTC	CGAPSLSGATYNEQFF
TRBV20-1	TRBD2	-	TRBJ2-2	TGCAGTGCTAGAGATCGGGGGGACACCGGGGAGCTGTTTTTT	CSARDRGDTGELFF
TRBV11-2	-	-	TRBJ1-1	TGTGCCAGCAGCACCCTGGGGGACACTGAAGCTTTCTTT	CASSTLGDTEAFF
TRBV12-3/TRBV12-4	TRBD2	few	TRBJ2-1	TGTGCCAGCAGTTTCTCCACTAGCGAGTACAATGAGCAGTTCTTC	CASSFSTSEYNEQFF
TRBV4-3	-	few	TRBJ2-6	TGCGCCAGCAGCCGGGGGACAACTGGGGCCAACGTCCTGACTTTC	CASSRGTTGANVLTF
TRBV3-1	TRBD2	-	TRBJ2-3	TGTGCCAGCAGCGAAGCGGGAAATACGCAGTATTTT	CASSEAGNTQYF
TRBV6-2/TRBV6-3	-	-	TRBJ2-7	TGTGCCAGCAAGGGACGGGACGGGACCTACGAGCAGTACTTC	CASKGRDGTYEQYF
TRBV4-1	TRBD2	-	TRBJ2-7	TGCGCCAGCAGCCAAGCCAGCGGGGGCTACGAGCAGTACTTC	CASSQASGGYEQYF
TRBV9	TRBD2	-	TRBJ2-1	TGTGCCAGCAGCGTAGTCGGGCTAGCGGCAAATGAGCAGTTCTTC	CASSVVGLAANEQFF
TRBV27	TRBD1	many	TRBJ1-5	TGTGCCAGCAGGCCCAGGGGGCCCCACTCGGTGGGCAATCAGCCCCAGCATTTT	CASRPRGPHSVGNQPQHF
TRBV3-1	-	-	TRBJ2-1	TGTGCCAGCAGCCGGCTAGCTTGGGGATACAATGAGCAGTTCTTC	CASSRLAWGYNEQFF
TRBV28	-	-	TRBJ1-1	TGTGCCAGCACCTTTTCTTTGGGGGCGGGAGCTTTCTTT	CASTFSLGAGAFF
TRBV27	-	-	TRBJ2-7	TGTGCCAGCAGTTTGGCGACAGCCAGTCGCTCGAGGGAGCAGTACTTC	CASSLATASRSREQYF
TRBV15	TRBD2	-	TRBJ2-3	TGCGCCACCAGCAGGGGACTAGAAGCAGATACGCAGTATTTT	CATSRGLEADTQYF
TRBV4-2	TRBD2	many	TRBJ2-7	TGTGCCAGCAGCCTCTCGCGGGGGGGAGGGGACGAGCAGTACTTC	CASSLSRGGGDEQYF